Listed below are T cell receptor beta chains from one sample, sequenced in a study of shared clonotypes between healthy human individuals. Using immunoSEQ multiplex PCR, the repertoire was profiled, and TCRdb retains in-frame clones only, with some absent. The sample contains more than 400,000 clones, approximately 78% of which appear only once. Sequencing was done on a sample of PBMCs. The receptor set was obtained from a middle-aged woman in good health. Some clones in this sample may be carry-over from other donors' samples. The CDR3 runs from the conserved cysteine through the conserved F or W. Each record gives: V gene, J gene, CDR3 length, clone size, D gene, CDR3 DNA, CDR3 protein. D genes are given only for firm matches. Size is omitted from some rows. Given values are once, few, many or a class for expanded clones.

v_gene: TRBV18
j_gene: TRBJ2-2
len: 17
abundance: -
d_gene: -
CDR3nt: TGTGCCAGCTCACCACCGGTCGGACAGCCGAACACCGGGGAGCTGTTTTTT
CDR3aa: CASSPPVGQPNTGELFF

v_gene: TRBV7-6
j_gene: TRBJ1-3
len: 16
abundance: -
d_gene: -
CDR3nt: TGTGCCAGCAGCTTAACAGGGACCCACTCTGGAAACACCATATATTTT
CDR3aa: CASSLTGTHSGNTIYF

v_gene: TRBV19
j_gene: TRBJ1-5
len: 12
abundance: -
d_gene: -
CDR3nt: TGTGCCAGTAGACAGGGCAATCAGCCCCAGCATTTT
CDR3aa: CASRQGNQPQHF

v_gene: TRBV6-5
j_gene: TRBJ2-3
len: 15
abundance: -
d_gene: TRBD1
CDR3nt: TGTGCCAGCAGTTACCAGGGGGCCGCGACAGATACGCAGTATTTT
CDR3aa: CASSYQGAATDTQYF

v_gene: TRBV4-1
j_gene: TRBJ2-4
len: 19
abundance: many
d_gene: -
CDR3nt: TGCGCCAGCAGCCAAGGGAATAGGTTTGTCTTTAGCCGGGCGGACATTCAGTACTTC
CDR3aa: CASSQGNRFVFSRADIQYF

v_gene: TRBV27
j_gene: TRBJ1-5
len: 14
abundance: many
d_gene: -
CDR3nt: TGTGCCAGCAGTTGGACGGCTAGCAATCAGCCCCAGCATTTT
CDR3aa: CASSWTASNQPQHF

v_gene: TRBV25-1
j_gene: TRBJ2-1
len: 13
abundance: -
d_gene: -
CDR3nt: TGTGCCAGCAGTGAGTGGTCCCCTAATGAGCAGTTCTTC
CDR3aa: CASSEWSPNEQFF

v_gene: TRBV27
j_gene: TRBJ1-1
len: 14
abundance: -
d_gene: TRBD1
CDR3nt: TGTGCCAGCAGTTTATCGACAGGGTACACTGAAGCTTTCTTT
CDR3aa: CASSLSTGYTEAFF

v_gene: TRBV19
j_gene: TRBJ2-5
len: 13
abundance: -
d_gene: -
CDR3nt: TGTGCCAGTAGTGCACAGGGTCGGGAGACCCAGTACTTC
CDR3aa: CASSAQGRETQYF

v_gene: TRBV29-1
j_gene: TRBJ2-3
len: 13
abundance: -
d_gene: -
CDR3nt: TGCAGCGTTGGCCCCACTGGCACAGATACGCAGTATTTT
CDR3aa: CSVGPTGTDTQYF

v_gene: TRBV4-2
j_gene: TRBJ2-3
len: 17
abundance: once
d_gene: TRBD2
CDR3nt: TGTGCCAGCAGCCAAGAAGGGACTACCGCTACCACAGATACGCAGTATTTT
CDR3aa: CASSQEGTTATTDTQYF

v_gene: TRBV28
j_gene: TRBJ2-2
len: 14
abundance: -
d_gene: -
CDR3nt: TGTGCCAGCAGTGGGGAGGGGGCCACCGGGGAGCTGTTTTTT
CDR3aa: CASSGEGATGELFF

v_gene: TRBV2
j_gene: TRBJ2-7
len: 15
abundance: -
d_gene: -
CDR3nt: TGTGCCAGCAGTGCAGGAAGGACAGATACCTACGAGCAGTACTTC
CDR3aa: CASSAGRTDTYEQYF

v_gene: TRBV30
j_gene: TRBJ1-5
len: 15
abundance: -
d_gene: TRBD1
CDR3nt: TGTGCCTGGAGTGCAGGGACAGGGGGGAATCAGCCCCAGCATTTT
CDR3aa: CAWSAGTGGNQPQHF

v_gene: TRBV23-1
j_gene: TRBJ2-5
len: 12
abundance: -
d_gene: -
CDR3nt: TGCGCCAGCACGGGGCGCCAAGAGACCCAGTACTTC
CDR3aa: CASTGRQETQYF

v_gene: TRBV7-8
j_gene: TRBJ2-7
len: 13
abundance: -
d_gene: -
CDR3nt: TGTGCCAGCAGCCCGGGGGACCCCTACGAGCAGTACTTC
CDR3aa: CASSPGDPYEQYF

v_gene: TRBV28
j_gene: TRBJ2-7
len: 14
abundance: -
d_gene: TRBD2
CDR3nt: TGTGCCAGCAGACTAGCGGCCTACTCCTACGAGCAGTACTTC
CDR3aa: CASRLAAYSYEQYF

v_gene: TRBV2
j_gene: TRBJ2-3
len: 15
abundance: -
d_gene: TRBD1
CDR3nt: TGTGCCAGCAGCCGGGACAGAACGATCACAGATACGCAGTATTTT
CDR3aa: CASSRDRTITDTQYF

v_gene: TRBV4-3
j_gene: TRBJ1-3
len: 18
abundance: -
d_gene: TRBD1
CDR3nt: TGCGCCAGCAGCCAAGATCTCCCGGGACAGGGAGGTGGAAACACCATATATTTT
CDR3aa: CASSQDLPGQGGGNTIYF

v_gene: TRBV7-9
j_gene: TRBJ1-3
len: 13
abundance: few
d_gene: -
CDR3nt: TGTGCCAGCAGCTTATTTCCTGGAAACACCATATATTTT
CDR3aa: CASSLFPGNTIYF

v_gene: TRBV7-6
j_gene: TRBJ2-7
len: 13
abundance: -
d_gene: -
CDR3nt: TGTGCCAGCAGCTTAGCGGGAGGTGCCGAGCAGTACTTC
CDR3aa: CASSLAGGAEQYF

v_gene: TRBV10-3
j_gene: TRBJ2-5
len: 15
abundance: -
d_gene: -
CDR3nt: TGTGCCATCGGCCCCGGAGTCGCAAACCAAGAGACCCAGTACTTC
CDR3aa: CAIGPGVANQETQYF

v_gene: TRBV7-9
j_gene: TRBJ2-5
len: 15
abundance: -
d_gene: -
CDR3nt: TGTGCCAGCAGCCTAGGGACGGCCCCCCAAGAGACCCAGTACTTC
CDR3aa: CASSLGTAPQETQYF

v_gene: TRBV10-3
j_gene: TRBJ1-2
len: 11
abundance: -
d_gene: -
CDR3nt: TGTGCCATCAGTGAGTCAAGGGGCTACACCTTC
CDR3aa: CAISESRGYTF

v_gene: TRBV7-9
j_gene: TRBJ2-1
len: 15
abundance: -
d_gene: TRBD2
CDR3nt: TGTGCCAGCAGCTTAGGACTAGCGGAACCCAATGAGCAGTTCTTC
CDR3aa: CASSLGLAEPNEQFF

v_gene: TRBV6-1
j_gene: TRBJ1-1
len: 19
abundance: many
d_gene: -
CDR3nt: TGTGCCAGCAGTGGGGGGACAAGGTATCTGAGCTTAGGATACACTGAAGCTTTCTTT
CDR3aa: CASSGGTRYLSLGYTEAFF

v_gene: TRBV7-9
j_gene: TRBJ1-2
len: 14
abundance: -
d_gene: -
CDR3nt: TGTGCCAGCAGCTTAGCGCCAACCAACTTAGGCTACACCTTC
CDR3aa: CASSLAPTNLGYTF

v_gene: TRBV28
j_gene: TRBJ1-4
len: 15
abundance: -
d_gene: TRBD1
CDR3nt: TGTGCCAGCAGTTCCCCCGGGACAGGGGATGAAAAACTGCTTTTT
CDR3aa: CASSSPGTGDEKLLF

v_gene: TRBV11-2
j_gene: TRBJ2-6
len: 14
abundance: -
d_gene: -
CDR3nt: TGTGCCAGCAGCTTTGGGGCTGGGGCCAACGTCCTGACTTTC
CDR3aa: CASSFGAGANVLTF

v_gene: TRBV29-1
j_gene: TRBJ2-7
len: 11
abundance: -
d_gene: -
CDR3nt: TGCAGCGTTGCCCAAGGCTACGAGCAGTACTTC
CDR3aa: CSVAQGYEQYF

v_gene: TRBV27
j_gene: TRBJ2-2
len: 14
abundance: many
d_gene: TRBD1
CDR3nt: TGTGCCAGCAGTTTACTGACAGGGGCCGGGGAGCTGTTTTTT
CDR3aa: CASSLLTGAGELFF

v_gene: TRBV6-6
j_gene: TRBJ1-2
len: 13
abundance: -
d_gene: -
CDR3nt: TGTGCCAGCAGTAGACAGGCTGACTATGGCTACACCTTC
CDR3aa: CASSRQADYGYTF

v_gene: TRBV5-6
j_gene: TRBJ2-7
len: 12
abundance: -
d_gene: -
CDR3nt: TGTGCCAGCAGCCCCCATGGGGACGAGCAGTACTTC
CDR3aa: CASSPHGDEQYF

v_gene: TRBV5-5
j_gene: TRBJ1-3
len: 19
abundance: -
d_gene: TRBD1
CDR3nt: TGTGCCAGCAGCTTTTGGGGACAGGCTAGTGATGGCTCTGGAAACACCATATATTTT
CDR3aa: CASSFWGQASDGSGNTIYF

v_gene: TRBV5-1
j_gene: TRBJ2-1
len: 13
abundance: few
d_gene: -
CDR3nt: TGCGCCAGCAGCTGGGGGCGGATCAATGAGCAGTTCTTC
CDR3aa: CASSWGRINEQFF

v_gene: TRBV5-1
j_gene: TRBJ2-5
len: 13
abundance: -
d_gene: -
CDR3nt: TGCGCCAGCAGCTTGGTGGTTCGGGGGACCCAGTACTTC
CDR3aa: CASSLVVRGTQYF

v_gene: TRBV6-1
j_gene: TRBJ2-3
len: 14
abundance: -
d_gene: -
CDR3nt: TGTGCCAGCAGTGAAGGGAGAGGGACAGATACGCAGTATTTT
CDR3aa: CASSEGRGTDTQYF

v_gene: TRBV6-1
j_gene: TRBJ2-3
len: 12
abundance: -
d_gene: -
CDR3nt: TGTGCCAGCAGAAGAGGGCCAGATACGCAGTATTTT
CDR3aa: CASRRGPDTQYF

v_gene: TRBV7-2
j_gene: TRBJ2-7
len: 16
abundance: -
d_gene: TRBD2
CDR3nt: TGTGCCAGCAGTTCCCTGGGGCTAGCGGGATCCTACGAGCAGTACTTC
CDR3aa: CASSSLGLAGSYEQYF

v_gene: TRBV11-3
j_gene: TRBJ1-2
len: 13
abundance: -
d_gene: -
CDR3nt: TGTGCCAGCAGCCCCGGCCCGAACTATGGCTACACCTTC
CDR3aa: CASSPGPNYGYTF

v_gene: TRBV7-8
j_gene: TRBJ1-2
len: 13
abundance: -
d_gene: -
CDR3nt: TGTGCCAGCAGCCGACAGAGGTTTGATGGCTACACCTTC
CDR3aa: CASSRQRFDGYTF

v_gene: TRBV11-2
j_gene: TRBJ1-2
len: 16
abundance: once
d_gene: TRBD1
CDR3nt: TGTGCCAGCAGCTACCGCCCGGACAGGCCTAACTATGGCTACACCTTC
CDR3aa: CASSYRPDRPNYGYTF

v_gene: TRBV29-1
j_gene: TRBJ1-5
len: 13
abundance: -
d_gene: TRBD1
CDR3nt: TGCAGCGTTGGGGGACAGGATAATCAGCCCCAGCATTTT
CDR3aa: CSVGGQDNQPQHF

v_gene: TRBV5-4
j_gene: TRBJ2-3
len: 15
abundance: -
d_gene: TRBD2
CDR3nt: TGTGCCAGCAGCTCACGAGCGGGAGGCGGGGATACGCAGTATTTT
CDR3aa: CASSSRAGGGDTQYF

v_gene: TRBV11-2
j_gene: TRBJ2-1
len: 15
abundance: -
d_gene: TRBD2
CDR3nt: TGTGCCAGCAGCCCCATCCTAGCGGGAGGGGGTGAGCAGTTCTTC
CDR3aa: CASSPILAGGGEQFF

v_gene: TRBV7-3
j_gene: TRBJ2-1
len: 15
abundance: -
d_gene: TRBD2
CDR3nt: TGTGCCAGCAGCTTAACATCCGCTAGCGGGAGAGGTCTATTCTTC
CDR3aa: CASSLTSASGRGLFF

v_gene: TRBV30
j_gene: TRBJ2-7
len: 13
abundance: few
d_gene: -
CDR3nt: TGTGCCTGGAGTAGAGGACAGCTCTACGAGCAGTACTTC
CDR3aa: CAWSRGQLYEQYF

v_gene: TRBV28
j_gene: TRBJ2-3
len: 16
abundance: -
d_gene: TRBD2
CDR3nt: TGTGCCAGCAGTTTACCAAGCGGGAGGGCCACAGATACGCAGTATTTT
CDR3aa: CASSLPSGRATDTQYF

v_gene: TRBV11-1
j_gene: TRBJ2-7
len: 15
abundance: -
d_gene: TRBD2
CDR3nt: TGTGCCAGCAGCTTAGCAGTGACTAGCAGCTACGAGCAGTACTTC
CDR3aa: CASSLAVTSSYEQYF

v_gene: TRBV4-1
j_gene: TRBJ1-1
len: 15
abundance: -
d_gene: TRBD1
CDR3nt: TGCGCCACCGCAGGGGGCCAGAATCTGGACACTGAAGCTTTCTTT
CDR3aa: CATAGGQNLDTEAFF

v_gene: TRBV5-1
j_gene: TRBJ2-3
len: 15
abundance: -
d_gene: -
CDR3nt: TGCGCCAGCAGCTTGGGGCGGAGTAGCACAGATACGCAGTATTTT
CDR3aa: CASSLGRSSTDTQYF

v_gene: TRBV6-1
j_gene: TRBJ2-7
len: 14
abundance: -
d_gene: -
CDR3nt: TGTGCCAGCAGTGCCTTCGACAGTTCCTACGAGCAGTACTTC
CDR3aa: CASSAFDSSYEQYF

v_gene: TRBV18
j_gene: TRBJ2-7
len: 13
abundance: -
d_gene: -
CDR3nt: TGTGCCAGCTCATCGGTTAACATAAACGAGCAGTACTTC
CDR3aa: CASSSVNINEQYF

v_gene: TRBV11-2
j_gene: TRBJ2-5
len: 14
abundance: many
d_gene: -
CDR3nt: TGTGCCAGCAGCTTAGAGCGGGGCCAAGAGACCCAGTACTTC
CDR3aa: CASSLERGQETQYF

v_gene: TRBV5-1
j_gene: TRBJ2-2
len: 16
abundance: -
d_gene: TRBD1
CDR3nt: TGCGCCAGCAGCGTGGAGGGACAGGGAAACACCGGGGAGCTGTTTTTT
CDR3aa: CASSVEGQGNTGELFF

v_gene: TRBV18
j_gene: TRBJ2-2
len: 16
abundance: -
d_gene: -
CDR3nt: TGTGCCAGCTCACCGGGCAGGGCCTCGAACACCGGGGAGCTGTTTTTT
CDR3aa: CASSPGRASNTGELFF

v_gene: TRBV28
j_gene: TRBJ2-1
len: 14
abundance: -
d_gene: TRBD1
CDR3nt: TGTGCCAGCAGTTCTGCAGGGGGCCACAATGAGCAGTTCTTC
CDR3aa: CASSSAGGHNEQFF

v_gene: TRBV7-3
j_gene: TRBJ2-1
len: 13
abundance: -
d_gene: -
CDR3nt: TGTGCCAGCAGCCCATCGATGGGCAATGAGCAGTTCTTC
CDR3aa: CASSPSMGNEQFF